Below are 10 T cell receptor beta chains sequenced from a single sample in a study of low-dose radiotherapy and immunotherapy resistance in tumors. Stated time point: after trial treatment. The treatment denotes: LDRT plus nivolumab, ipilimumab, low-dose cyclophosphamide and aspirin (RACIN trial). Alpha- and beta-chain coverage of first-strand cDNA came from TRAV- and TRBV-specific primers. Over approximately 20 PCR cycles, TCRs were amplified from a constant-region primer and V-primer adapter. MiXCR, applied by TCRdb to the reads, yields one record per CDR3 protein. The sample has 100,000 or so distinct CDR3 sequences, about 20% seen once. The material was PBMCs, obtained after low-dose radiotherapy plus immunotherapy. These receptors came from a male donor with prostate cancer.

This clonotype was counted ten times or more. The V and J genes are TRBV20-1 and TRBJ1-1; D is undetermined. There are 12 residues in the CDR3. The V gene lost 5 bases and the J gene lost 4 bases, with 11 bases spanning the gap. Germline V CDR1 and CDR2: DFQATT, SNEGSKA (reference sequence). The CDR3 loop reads CSAPGSSTEAFF. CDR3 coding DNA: TGCAGTGCTCCGGGGAGCAGCACTGAAGCTTTCTTT.

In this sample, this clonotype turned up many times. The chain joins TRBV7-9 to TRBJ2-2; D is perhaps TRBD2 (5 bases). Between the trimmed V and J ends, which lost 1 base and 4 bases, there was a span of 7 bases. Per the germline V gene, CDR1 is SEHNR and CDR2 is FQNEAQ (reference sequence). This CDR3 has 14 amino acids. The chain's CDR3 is CASSLGGSTGELFF. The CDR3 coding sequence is TGTGCCAGCAGCTTAGGAGGGTCCACCGGGGAGCTGTTTTTT.

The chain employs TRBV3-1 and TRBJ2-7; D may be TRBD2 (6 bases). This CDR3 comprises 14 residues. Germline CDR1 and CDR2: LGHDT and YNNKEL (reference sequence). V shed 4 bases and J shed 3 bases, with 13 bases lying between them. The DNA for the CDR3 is TGTGCCAGCAGCCTTGGGGGGAAAATCTACGAGCAGTACTTC. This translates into CASSLGGKIYEQYF.

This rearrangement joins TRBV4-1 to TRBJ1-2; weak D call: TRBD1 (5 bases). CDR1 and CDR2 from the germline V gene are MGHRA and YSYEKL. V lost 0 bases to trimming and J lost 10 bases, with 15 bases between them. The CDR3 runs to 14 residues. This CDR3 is CASSQDSGGGYYTF. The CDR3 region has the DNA TGCGCCAGCAGCCAAGATAGTGGTGGGGGATACTACACCTTC.

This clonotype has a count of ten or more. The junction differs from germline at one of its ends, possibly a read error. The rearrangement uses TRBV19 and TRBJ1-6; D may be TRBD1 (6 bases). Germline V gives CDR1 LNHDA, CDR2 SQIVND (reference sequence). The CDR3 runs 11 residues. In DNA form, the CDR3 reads TGTGCCAGCAGTACCCGGGACATTATCCACTTT. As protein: CASSTRDIIHF.

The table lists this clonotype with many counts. CDR3 DNA: TGTGCCAGCAGCCCGCGCGCGCGAGGGTCGGATGAGCAGTTCTTC. This encodes CASSPRARGSDEQFF. The V and J genes are TRBV3-1 and TRBJ2-1; D is perhaps TRBD2 (5 bases). The CDR3 is 15 amino acids. CDR1 LGHDT and CDR2 YNNKEL come from the germline V gene (reference sequence). Trimming removed 4 bases from V and 8 bases from J, with 18 bases in between.

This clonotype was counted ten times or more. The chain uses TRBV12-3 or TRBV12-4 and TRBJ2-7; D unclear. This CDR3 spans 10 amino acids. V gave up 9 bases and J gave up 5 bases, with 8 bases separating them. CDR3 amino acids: CARFWDEQYF. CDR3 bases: TGTGCCAGATTCTGGGACGAGCAGTACTTC.

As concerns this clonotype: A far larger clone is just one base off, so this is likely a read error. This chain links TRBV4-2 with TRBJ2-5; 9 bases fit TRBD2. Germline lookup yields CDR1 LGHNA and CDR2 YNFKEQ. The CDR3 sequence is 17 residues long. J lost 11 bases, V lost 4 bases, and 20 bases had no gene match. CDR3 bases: TGTGCCAGCAGCCCCGAGGAGCGGGGGGCCTTTAGGAATGAGCAGTACTTC. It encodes CASSPEERGAFRNEQYF.

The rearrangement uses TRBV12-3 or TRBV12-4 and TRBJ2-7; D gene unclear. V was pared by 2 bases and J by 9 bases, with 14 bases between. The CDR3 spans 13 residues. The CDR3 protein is CASSLNYNTRQYF. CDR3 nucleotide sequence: TGTGCCAGCAGTTTAAACTACAATACGCGGCAGTACTTC.

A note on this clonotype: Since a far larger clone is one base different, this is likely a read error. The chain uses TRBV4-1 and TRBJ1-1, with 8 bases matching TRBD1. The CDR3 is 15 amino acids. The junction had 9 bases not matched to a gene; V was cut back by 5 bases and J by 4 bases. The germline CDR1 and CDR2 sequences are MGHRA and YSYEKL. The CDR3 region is CASSLGGQESTEAFF. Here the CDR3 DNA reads TGCGCCAGCAGCTTGGGGGGACAGGAATCCACTGAAGCTTTCTTT.